This T cell receptor (beta chain) was recovered during a study of tumour-infiltrating T cells in Burkitt lymphoma. In the study overall: This cohort included all epidemiological subtypes of Burkitt lymphoma. Repertoire clonality predicted overall and progression-free survival.

Details on this clone: The antigen is undetermined.

Study-wide points: Public clonotypes, several, appeared across numerous Burkitt lymphoma patients.

With V trimmed by 4 bases and J by 0 bases, 7 bases remained unmatched. From germline, CDR1 is SNHLY and CDR2 FYNNEI. The CDR3 sequence is 16 residues long. TCRdb's table, derived via immunoSEQ multiplex PCR, lists solely in-frame clones and lacks some. Among about 1,200 clones listed, 15% to 20% were seen once. Sequenced: tumor tissue. V is TRBV2 and J is TRBJ2-5, with TRBD2 matching 8 bases. The TCR originated in a human donor with Burkitt lymphoma. The CDR3 DNA sequence: TGTGCCAGCAGTGCAAGGAGCGGGGGCCACCAAGAGACCCAGTACTTC. Protein sequence: CASSARSGGHQETQYF.